This is a list of T cell receptor beta chains from one sample in a study of a mutant IDH1 vaccine in newly diagnosed glioma. TCRdb's copy holds only in-frame clones and misses some; the assay was immunoSEQ multiplex PCR. The sample has some 36,000 clones; about four fifths are singletons. Their recognized antigens are unknown. Sequenced here: PBMCs, sampled from a glioma patient whose treatment included an IDH1 peptide vaccine. All receptors derive from a man in his fifties or sixties with glioma. Both conserved end residues are trimmed from each CDR3.

J gene	CDR3 length	V gene	CDR3 protein
TRBJ1-1	11	TRBV28	AILPIKGTEAF
TRBJ1-2	13	TRBV10-3	AISESRGFNYGYT
TRBJ2-3	13	TRBV5-1	ASSLAGKDSDTQY
TRBJ2-7	12	TRBV28	ASRKGQAAGEQY
TRBJ2-1	13	TRBV4-2	ASSQVGSLHNEQF
TRBJ2-2	12	TRBV5-1	ASSLDVNTGELF
TRBJ1-1	10	TRBV5-4	ASSWTDTEAF
TRBJ2-3	11	TRBV6-6	ASSEGGTDTQY
TRBJ1-2	11	TRBV4-1	ASSQGQGNGYT
TRBJ1-1	12	TRBV1	TSRPTGRGTEAF
TRBJ2-1	12	TRBV10-3	AISESGTDNEQF
TRBJ2-7	11	TRBV6-1	ASSAYRTGEQY
TRBJ1-1	12	TRBV15	ATSRDVEGLVAF
TRBJ2-7	12	TRBV2	ASSLGVRTYEQY
TRBJ1-3	11	TRBV5-1	ASSLGGGDTIY
TRBJ1-2	10	TRBV27	ASSLRGWGYT
TRBJ2-7	14	TRBV15	ATSRDEAAGPYEQY
TRBJ1-5	14	TRBV19	ASSIGGRGAGQPQH
TRBJ1-1	11	TRBV28	ASTRGMNTEAF
TRBJ1-1	13	TRBV13	ASSPGQLLNTEAF
TRBJ1-1	11	TRBV30	AWAGRREGSPF
TRBJ2-3	12	TRBV5-6	ASSSTGRADTQY